These T cell receptor beta chains were read from a single sample in a study of cytomegalovirus exposure and HLA in healthy donors. The protocol was immunoSEQ multiplex PCR, while the TCRdb copy is restricted to in-frame clones and leaves out a portion. This table holds under 150,000 clones, roughly 77% found once. Sequencing was done on a sample of PBMCs. The receptors come from a female donor in good health and CMV-seronegative. Each CDR3 is given with its conserved first and last residue. Fields, in order: D gene, V gene, J gene, clone size, CDR3 protein, CDR3 DNA. The D gene is left open where the match is weak. Size values are once, few and many counts, or a class for expanded clones, and some rows have none.

d_gene: TRBD2; v_gene: TRBV7-2; j_gene: TRBJ2-3; abundance: -; CDR3aa: CASSSGVGSGGQYF; CDR3nt: TGTGCCAGCAGCTCTGGCGTGGGTAGCGGGGGGCAGTATTTT
d_gene: TRBD1; v_gene: TRBV5-6; j_gene: TRBJ2-5; abundance: -; CDR3aa: CASSPGTGGRETQYF; CDR3nt: TGTGCCAGCAGCCCTGGGACAGGGGGTAGGGAGACCCAGTACTTC
d_gene: -; v_gene: TRBV6-5; j_gene: TRBJ2-6; abundance: few; CDR3aa: CASSYPRAGANVLTF; CDR3nt: TGTGCCAGCAGTTACCCCAGGGCTGGGGCCAACGTCCTGACTTTC
d_gene: -; v_gene: TRBV5-5; j_gene: TRBJ1-1; abundance: -; CDR3aa: CASSLQSNTEAFF; CDR3nt: TGTGCCAGCAGCTTGCAGTCGAACACTGAAGCTTTCTTT
d_gene: -; v_gene: TRBV7-9; j_gene: TRBJ2-6; abundance: -; CDR3aa: CASSLGQVSGANVLTF; CDR3nt: TGTGCCAGCAGCTTAGGACAGGTCTCTGGGGCCAACGTCCTGACTTTC
d_gene: TRBD1; v_gene: TRBV7-8; j_gene: TRBJ1-1; abundance: -; CDR3aa: CTSSSGAGGGGAFF; CDR3nt: TGTACCAGCAGCTCCGGGGCAGGGGGCGGCGGAGCTTTCTTT
d_gene: -; v_gene: TRBV7-2; j_gene: TRBJ2-3; abundance: -; CDR3aa: CASSNSMGTDTQYF; CDR3nt: TGTGCCAGCAGCAATAGTATGGGCACAGATACGCAGTATTTT
d_gene: -; v_gene: TRBV19; j_gene: TRBJ1-6; abundance: -; CDR3aa: CASSNVPPGVYNSPLHF; CDR3nt: TGTGCCAGTAGTAATGTCCCTCCGGGGGTCTATAATTCACCCCTCCACTTT
d_gene: TRBD2; v_gene: TRBV2; j_gene: TRBJ2-5; abundance: -; CDR3aa: CASSQTGGSSRAQYF; CDR3nt: TGTGCCAGCAGTCAAACGGGGGGGAGCAGTAGGGCCCAGTACTTC
d_gene: -; v_gene: TRBV30; j_gene: TRBJ1-4; abundance: -; CDR3aa: CAWRSRGGGKLFF; CDR3nt: TGTGCCTGGAGGAGTAGGGGCGGAGGGAAACTGTTTTTT
d_gene: -; v_gene: TRBV9; j_gene: TRBJ1-1; abundance: -; CDR3aa: CASSVVAGGDTEAFF; CDR3nt: TGTGCCAGCAGCGTAGTGGCGGGGGGAGACACTGAAGCTTTCTTT
d_gene: -; v_gene: TRBV7-8; j_gene: TRBJ1-2; abundance: -; CDR3aa: CATSRYGYTF; CDR3nt: TGTGCCACCTCGCGGTATGGCTACACCTTC
d_gene: -; v_gene: TRBV15; j_gene: TRBJ1-2; abundance: -; CDR3aa: CATSGEGTTNYGYTF; CDR3nt: TGTGCCACCAGCGGGGAGGGGACAACTAACTATGGCTACACCTTC
d_gene: -; v_gene: TRBV30; j_gene: TRBJ2-3; abundance: -; CDR3aa: CAWNGGAQRTQYF; CDR3nt: TGTGCCTGGAACGGTGGGGCGCAGAGGACGCAGTATTTT
d_gene: TRBD1; v_gene: TRBV11-3; j_gene: TRBJ2-4; abundance: once; CDR3aa: CASSSGTGDIQYF; CDR3nt: TGTGCCAGCAGCTCCGGGACAGGGGACATTCAGTACTTC
d_gene: TRBD1; v_gene: TRBV7-2; j_gene: TRBJ1-1; abundance: -; CDR3aa: CASSRNRGQTEAFF; CDR3nt: TGTGCCAGCAGCAGGAACAGGGGGCAGACTGAAGCTTTCTTT